This T cell receptor beta chain derives from a study of blood T cell repertoires in COVID-19. Study as a whole: Acute and convalescent COVID-19 specimens originated in the United States, Italy and Spain.

Germline assignment: CDR1 LGHNA and CDR2 YSLEER. Trimming stripped 0 bases from V and 0 bases from J, with 9 bases between. This CDR3 is 16 amino acids long. In the authors' workflow: Quantification of nucleated cells was approximated via reference gene primer amplification. Profiling relied on immunoSEQ multiplex PCR, and the TCRdb table lists in-frame clones only, not all of them. That table supplies the V and J calls and clone size; D and trimming were determined from the DNA. This repertoire shows tens of thousands of clones, roughly 89% found once; its top ten account for 6.4%. This rearrangement joins TRBV4-3 to TRBJ1-3; D is uncertain. This sequence originates from a man in his 70s with active COVID-19. The sequencing input was peripheral blood. CDR3 nucleotides: TGCGCCAGCAGCCAAGATGGGCGGGGCTCTGGAAACACCATATATTTT. Encoded protein: CASSQDGRGSGNTIYF.